This T cell receptor beta chain was found in a study of blood T cell repertoires in COVID-19. About the study: From the United States, Italy and Spain came samples of acute and convalescent COVID-19.

The CDR3 spans 14 residues. In germline, CDR1 is LGHDT, CDR2 YNNKEL (reference sequence). V gave up 0 bases and J gave up 5 bases, with 11 bases separating them. Recruitment covered over 20 US areas and drew participants whose ages spanned roughly 18 to 90 years. Recovered Cohort 3 donors showed two negative PCRs, clearance, or symptom resolution. In the authors' workflow: Estimation of nucleated cell counts was performed using reference gene primer amplification. The method was immunoSEQ multiplex PCR; TCRdb's version includes in-frame clones alone and lacks a portion of them. The V and J calls and clone size come from that table; D and trimming were worked out from the DNA. The data show more than 300,000 clones, about 90% seen once.

Sequenced sample: PBMCs or T cells enriched from blood (not recorded which). The chain links TRBV3-1 (or the pseudogene TRBV3-2) to TRBJ2-7, with unresolved D. The sequence was collected from a woman aged 30 to 39 who had recovered from COVID-19. CDR3 in amino acids: CASSQDRHRDEQYF. CDR3 DNA: TGTGCCAGCAGCCAAGATCGCCATCGCGACGAGCAGTACTTC.